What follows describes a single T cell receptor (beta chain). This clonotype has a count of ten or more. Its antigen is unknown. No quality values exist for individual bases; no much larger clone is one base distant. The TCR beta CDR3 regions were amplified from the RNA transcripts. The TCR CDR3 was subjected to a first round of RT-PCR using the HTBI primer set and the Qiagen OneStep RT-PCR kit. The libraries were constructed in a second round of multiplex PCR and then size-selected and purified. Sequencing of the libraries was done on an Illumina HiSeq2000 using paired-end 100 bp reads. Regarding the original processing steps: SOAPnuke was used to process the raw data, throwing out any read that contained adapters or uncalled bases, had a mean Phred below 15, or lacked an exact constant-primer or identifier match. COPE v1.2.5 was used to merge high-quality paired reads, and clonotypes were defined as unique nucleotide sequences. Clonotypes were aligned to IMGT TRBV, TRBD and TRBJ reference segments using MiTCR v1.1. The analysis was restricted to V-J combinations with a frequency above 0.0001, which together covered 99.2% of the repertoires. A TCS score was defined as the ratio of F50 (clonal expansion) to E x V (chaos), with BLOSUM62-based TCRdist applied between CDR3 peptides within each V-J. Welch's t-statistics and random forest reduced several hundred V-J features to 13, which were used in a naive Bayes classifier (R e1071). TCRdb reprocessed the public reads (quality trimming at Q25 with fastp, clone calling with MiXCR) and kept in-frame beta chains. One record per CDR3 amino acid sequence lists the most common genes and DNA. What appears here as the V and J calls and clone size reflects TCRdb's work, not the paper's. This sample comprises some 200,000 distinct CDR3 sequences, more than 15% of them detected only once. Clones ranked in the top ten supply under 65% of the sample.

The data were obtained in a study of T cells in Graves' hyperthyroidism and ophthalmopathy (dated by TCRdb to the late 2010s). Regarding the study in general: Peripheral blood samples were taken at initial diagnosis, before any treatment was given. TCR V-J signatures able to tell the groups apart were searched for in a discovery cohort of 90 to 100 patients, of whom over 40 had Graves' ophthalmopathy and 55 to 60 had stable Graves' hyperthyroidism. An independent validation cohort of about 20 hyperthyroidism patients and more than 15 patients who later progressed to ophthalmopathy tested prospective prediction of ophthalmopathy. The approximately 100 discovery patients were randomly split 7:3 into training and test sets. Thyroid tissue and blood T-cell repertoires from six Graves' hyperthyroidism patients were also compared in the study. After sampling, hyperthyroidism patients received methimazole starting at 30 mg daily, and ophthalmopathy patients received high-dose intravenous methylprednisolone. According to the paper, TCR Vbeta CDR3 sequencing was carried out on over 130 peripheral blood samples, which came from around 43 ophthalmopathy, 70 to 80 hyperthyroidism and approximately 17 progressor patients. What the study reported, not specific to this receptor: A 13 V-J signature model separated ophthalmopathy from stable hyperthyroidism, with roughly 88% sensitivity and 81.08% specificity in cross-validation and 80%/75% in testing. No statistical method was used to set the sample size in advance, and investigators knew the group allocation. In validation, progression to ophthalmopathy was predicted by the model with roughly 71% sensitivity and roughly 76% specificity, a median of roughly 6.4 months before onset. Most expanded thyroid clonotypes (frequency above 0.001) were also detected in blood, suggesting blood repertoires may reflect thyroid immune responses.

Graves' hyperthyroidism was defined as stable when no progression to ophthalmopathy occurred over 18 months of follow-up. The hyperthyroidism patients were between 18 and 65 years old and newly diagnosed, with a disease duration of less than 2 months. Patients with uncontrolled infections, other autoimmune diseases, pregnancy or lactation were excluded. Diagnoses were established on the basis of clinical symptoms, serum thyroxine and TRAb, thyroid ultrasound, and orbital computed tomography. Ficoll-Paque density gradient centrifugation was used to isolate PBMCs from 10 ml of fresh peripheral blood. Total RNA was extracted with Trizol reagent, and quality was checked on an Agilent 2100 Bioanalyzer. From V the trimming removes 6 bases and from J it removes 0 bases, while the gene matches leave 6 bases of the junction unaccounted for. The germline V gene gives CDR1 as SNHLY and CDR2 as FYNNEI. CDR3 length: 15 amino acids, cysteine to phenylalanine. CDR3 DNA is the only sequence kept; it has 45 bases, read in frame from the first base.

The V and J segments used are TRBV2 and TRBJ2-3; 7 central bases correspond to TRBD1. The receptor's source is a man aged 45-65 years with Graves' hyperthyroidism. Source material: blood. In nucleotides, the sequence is TGTGCCAGCAGCACCGACAGGGCTAGCACAGATACGCAGTATTTT. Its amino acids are CASSTDRASTDTQYF.